This section outlines one TCR beta chain sequence together with its context. V lost 6 bases, J lost 6 bases, and 21 bases lay in between. The CDR3 is 16 amino acids. Germline CDR1 reads MNHEY; CDR2 reads SMNVEV (reference sequence). The data were taken from a study of blood T cell repertoires in COVID-19. Study in general: Researchers got acute and convalescent COVID-19 samples from the United States, Italy and Spain. Sample material is recorded as cDNA or gDNA derived from T cells, B-cell-depleted T cells, or PBMCs.

Authors' processing steps: For nucleated cells, counts were estimated from reference gene primer amplification. This table comes from immunoSEQ multiplex PCR, and its TCRdb copy is limited to in-frame clones, with some not included. V, J and clone size reflect that table, while D and trimming were determined from the DNA. The sample has tens of thousands of clones; 90% are singletons. The TCR was taken from a man in his forties or fifties with acute or convalescent COVID-19. V is TRBV27 and J is TRBJ1-5; no firm D call. The sequencing input was peripheral blood. CDR3 sequence reads: CASSPQAVLRTQPQHF. The CDR3 nucleotides read TGTGCCAGCAGCCCTCAAGCGGTGTTAAGGACTCAGCCCCAGCATTTT.